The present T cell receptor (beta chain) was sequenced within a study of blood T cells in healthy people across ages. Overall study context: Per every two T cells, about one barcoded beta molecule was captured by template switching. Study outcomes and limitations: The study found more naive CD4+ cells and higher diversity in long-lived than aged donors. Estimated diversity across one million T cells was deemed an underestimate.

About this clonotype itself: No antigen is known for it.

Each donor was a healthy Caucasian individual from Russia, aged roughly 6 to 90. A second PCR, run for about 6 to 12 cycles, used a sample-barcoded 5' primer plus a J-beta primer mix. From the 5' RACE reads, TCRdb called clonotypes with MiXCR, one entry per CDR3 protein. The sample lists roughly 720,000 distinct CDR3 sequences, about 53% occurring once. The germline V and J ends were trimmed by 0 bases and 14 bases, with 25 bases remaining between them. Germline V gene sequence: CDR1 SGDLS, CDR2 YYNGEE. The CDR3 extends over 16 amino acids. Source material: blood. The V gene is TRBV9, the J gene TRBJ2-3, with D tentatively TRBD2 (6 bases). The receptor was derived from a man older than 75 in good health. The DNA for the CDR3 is TGTGCCAGCAGCGTAGCTAGGGCGGGACGGCTGGGATACGCGTATTTT. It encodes CASSVARAGRLGYAYF.